The 21 T cell receptor beta chains given below trace back to one sample, sequenced in a study of blood T cell repertoires in COVID-19 (dated by TCRdb to about 2020). Library preparation was by the immunoSEQ multiplex PCR assay. Here the immuneACCESS table is served through TCRdb, limited to in-frame sequences with V and J called. Missing clones are a known gap in these copies; in checked studies unresolved V genes cover under half, and the rest lacks a known reason. In this sample the table shows roughly 500,000 clones, 75% to 90% of which occur a single time. Clones ranked in the top ten supply 3% to 4% of the sample. Sequencing was carried out using peripheral blood. These receptors all come from a human donor in a cohort sampled during active COVID-19.

This chain links TRBV7-9 with TRBJ2-3; D possibly corresponds to TRBD1 (5 bases). V shed 5 bases and J shed 1 base, with 13 bases lying between them. CDR1 and CDR2 from the germline V gene are SEHNR and FQNEAQ (reference sequence). CDR3 length equals 15 residues. CDR3: CASSRQFSGTDTQYF. DNA for the CDR3: TGTGCCAGCAGCCGACAGTTCTCGGGCACAGATACGCAGTATTTT.

The chain couples TRBV7-6 to TRBJ2-1, with 11 bases fitting TRBD2. The germline V gene encodes CDR1 SGHVS and CDR2 FNYEAQ. This CDR3 has 15 residues. V lost 4 bases and J lost 3; bases outside the gene matches: 2. CDR3 in DNA: TGTGCCAGCAGCTCCGGGACTAGCGGCTACAATGAGCAGTTCTTC. It is translated as CASSSGTSGYNEQFF.

The chain has TRBV6-5 and TRBJ2-3; unclear D gene. The CDR3 is made up of 11 amino acids. V was pared by 7 bases and J by 3 bases, with 5 bases between. Germline-derived CDR1 and CDR2 are MNHEY and SVGAGI. The DNA of the CDR3 is TGTGCCAGCACTCGGACAGATACGCAGTATTTT. Amino acids: CASTRTDTQYF.

The V and J genes are TRBV28 and TRBJ2-7; 12 bases align to TRBD2. The ends lost 6 bases at V and 6 bases at J; junction bases unmatched: 12. Germline V gene sequence: CDR1 MDHEN, CDR2 SYDVKM. This CDR3 contains 16 residues. The CDR3 reads CASRRTSGVGYVEQYF. CDR3 coding DNA: TGTGCCAGCAGGCGGACTAGCGGGGTCGGCTACGTCGAGCAGTACTTC.

The V call is TRBV14, the J call TRBJ1-1, with D maybe TRBD1 (6 bases). The germline gives CDR1 SGHDN, CDR2 FVKESK. Trimming left V 8 bases short and J 0 bases short, with 10 bases between. The CDR3 runs to 13 residues. The CDR3 reads CASSQGVNTEAFF. CDR3 nucleotides: TGTGCCAGCTCACAGGGTGTGAACACTGAAGCTTTCTTT.

This rearrangement joins TRBV4-1 to TRBJ1-3, with 9 bases lining up with TRBD1. The CDR3 extends over 14 amino acids. Germline values: CDR1 MGHRA, CDR2 YSYEKL. With 5 bases clipped from V and 8 bases from J, the junction kept 7 bases outside the gene matches. This chain's CDR3 is CASSADRGRDTIYF. The CDR3 DNA reads TGCGCCAGCAGCGCGGACAGGGGCAGGGACACCATATATTTT.

This clone occurred a few times. The chain carries TRBV18 and TRBJ1-1; D is uncertain. The V gene lost 3 bases and the J gene lost 10 bases, with 12 bases spanning the gap. The germline V gene encodes CDR1 KGHSH and CDR2 LQKENI. The CDR3 contains 12 residues. Written as DNA, the CDR3 is TGTGCCAGCTCACCTGAGGGTGCACGAGCTTTCTTT. It specifies CASSPEGARAFF.

The chain links TRBV29-1 to TRBJ2-1; 10 positions agree with TRBD2. This CDR3 contains 15 residues. With 6 bases clipped from V and 1 base from J, the junction kept 6 bases outside the gene matches. Germline V lookup: CDR1 SQVTM, CDR2 ANQGSEA. The CDR3 nucleotides read TGCAGCGTATATCAAGCGGGAGGGTCCTACAATGAGCAGTTCTTC. Translated: CSVYQAGGSYNEQFF.

This chain uses TRBV30 with TRBJ1-1; tentatively, D is TRBD1 (6 bases). There are 12 residues in the CDR3. Germline V lookup: CDR1 GTSNPN, CDR2 SVGIG (reference sequence). The germline V and J ends were trimmed by 5 bases and 7 bases, with 14 bases remaining between them. The CDR3 region is CAWPKGEGEAFF. The DNA for the CDR3 is TGTGCCTGGCCTAAGGGGGAGGGTGAAGCTTTCTTT.

This clone was seen once. The CDR3 region is CASSESGTSGTNEQFF. The CDR3, as DNA: TGCGCCAGCAGTGAGTCCGGGACTAGCGGGACTAATGAGCAGTTCTTC. The chain carries TRBV10-2 and TRBJ2-1; 13 bases are shared with TRBD2. V was clipped by 0 bases and J by 7 bases; unmatched bases: 3. Germline loops: CDR1 WSHSY, CDR2 SAAADI. The CDR3 totals 16 residues.

The rearrangement uses TRBV5-1 and TRBJ2-1; possible D gene TRBD1, 5 bases. V was pared by 0 bases and J by 8 bases, with 18 bases between. This CDR3 has 16 residues. The germline CDR1 and CDR2 sequences are SGHRS and YFSETQ. CDR3: CASSLVHNRVRDEQFF. CDR3 bases: TGCGCCAGCAGCTTGGTACATAACCGCGTCAGGGATGAGCAGTTCTTC.

The V and J genes are TRBV9 and TRBJ2-3; 10 positions match TRBD2. The CDR3 totals 16 residues. V dropped 4 bases and J dropped 5; count of bases not matched to a gene: 10. Germline V CDR1 and CDR2: SGDLS, YYNGEE. Written as DNA, the CDR3 is TGTGCCAGCAGCCCCCTCGGAGCGGGAGGGGGAGATACGCAGTATTTT. Encoded protein: CASSPLGAGGGDTQYF. The whole variable domain, filled in from reference TRBV9 and TRBJ2-3, reads DSGVTQTPKHLITATGQRVTLRCSPRSGDLSVYWYQQSLDQGLQFLIQYYNGEERAKGNILERFSAQQFPDLHSELNLSSLELGDSALYFCASSPLGAGGGDTQYFGPGTRLTVL.

The gene calls are TRBV19 and TRBJ2-7; 8 bases align to TRBD1. This CDR3 has 14 residues. Germline V CDR1 and CDR2: LNHDA, SQIVND (reference sequence). The J segment lost 1 base and the V segment lost 4 bases, leaving 3 bases of the junction unmatched. The CDR3 region is CASSRDRSSYEQYF. Here the CDR3 DNA reads TGTGCCAGTAGTAGGGACAGGAGTTCCTACGAGCAGTACTTC.

V usage is TRBV5-1 and J usage is TRBJ2-3, with TRBD2 matching over 11 bases. The CDR3 consists of 15 residues. V gave up 4 bases and J gave up 5 bases; unmatched junction bases: 6. The germline V gene encodes CDR1 SGHRS and CDR2 YFSETQ. CDR3 region: CASSDSGRAIDTQYF. CDR3 nucleotides: TGCGCCAGCAGCGATAGCGGGAGGGCCATAGATACGCAGTATTTT.

This chain uses TRBV25-1 with TRBJ1-2, with no clear D. The CDR3 totals 13 residues. Germline V CDR1 and CDR2: MGHDK, SYGVNS. Trimming took off 2 bases at V and 10 bases at J, with 14 bases between the two ends. The CDR3 sequence: CASSENPVEVYTF. CDR3 DNA: TGTGCCAGCAGTGAAAACCCCGTTGAGGTCTACACCTTC.

The V gene is TRBV28, the J gene TRBJ2-7; 9 bases fit TRBD1. After removal of 1 base from V and 2 bases from J, the junction contained 6 bases not matched to a gene. The CDR3 runs 16 residues. Germline V CDR1 and CDR2: MDHEN, SYDVKM. CDR3 coding DNA: TGTGCCAGCAGTTTATCTGGGACAGGGCCTACCTACGAGCAGTACTTC. Its protein is CASSLSGTGPTYEQYF.

This rearrangement joins TRBV2 to TRBJ1-5; D may be TRBD1 (5 bases). The length of the CDR3 is 12 residues. Germline CDR1 is SNHLY and CDR2 is FYNNEI. V lost 6 bases and J 7 bases, leaving 10 bases between the germline ends. The CDR3 DNA sequence: TGTGCCAGCAGCAGGGATAAGCAGCCCCAGCATTTT. Protein: CASSRDKQPQHF.

The chain is built from TRBV5-6 and TRBJ2-4; 7 nucleotides line up with TRBD1. Germline loops: CDR1 SGHDT, CDR2 YYEEEE. V lost 4 bases and J lost 8; bases outside the gene matches: 9. CDR3 length: 14 residues. CDR3 nucleotide sequence: TGTGCCAGCAGCGCGGCTGAGGGGGCTGACATTCAGTACTTC. Residues: CASSAAEGADIQYF. The whole variable domain, remainder taken from reference TRBV5-6 and TRBJ2-4, is DAGVTQSPTHLIKTRGQQVTLRCSPKSGHDTVSWYQQALGQGPQFIFQYYEEEERQRGNFPDRFSGHQFPNYSSELNVNALLLGDSALYLCASSAAEGADIQYFGAGTRLSVL.

The genes are TRBV5-8 and TRBJ1-4, with D possibly TRBD1 on 6 matching bases. Germline CDR1 reads SGHTS; CDR2 reads YDEGEE. Deletions cut 2 bases from V and 7 bases from J, with 15 bases between. This CDR3 is 15 amino acids long. The DNA for the CDR3 is TGTGCCAGCAGCTTAACAGGGCAAGTTGGTGAAAAACTGTTTTTT. Protein: CASSLTGQVGEKLFF.

This clone has a single count. CDR3 nucleotides: TGTGCTAGTGGGATACAGGGTACAGGGGGCTACACCTTC. Translated: CASGIQGTGGYTF. The chain carries TRBV12-5 and TRBJ1-2; D is perhaps TRBD1 (6 bases). CDR1 LGHNT and CDR2 FRNRAP come from the germline V gene. CDR3 length: 13 residues. V was cut by 6 bases and J by 8 bases, with 16 bases left in between.

The chain has TRBV18 and TRBJ1-1; unclear D gene. V dropped 4 bases and J dropped 0 bases, with 12 bases sitting between them. The CDR3 has 15 amino acids. Germline V CDR1 and CDR2: KGHSH, LQKENI. Written as DNA, the CDR3 is TGTGCCAGCTCACTATCAAACAGAATGAACACTGAAGCTTTCTTT. This translates into CASSLSNRMNTEAFF.